The 12 T cell receptor beta chains presented below share a single source sample, sequenced in a study of control samples from healthy donors and cancer patients. TCRdb keeps only in-frame clones here, not all; method: immunoSEQ multiplex PCR. The sample records 110,000 to 150,000 clones, about 88% being singletons. Sequenced input: blood. The receptors here all came from a woman in her thirties in good health.

The chain uses TRBV6-6 and TRBJ2-7, with 14 bases that match TRBD2. The V gene end was trimmed by 5 bases and the J gene end by 5 bases; junction bases not matched to a gene: 8. The CDR3 is made up of 16 amino acids. The germline gives CDR1 MNHNY, CDR2 SVGAGI (reference sequence). CDR3 coding DNA: TGTGCCAGCAGTCCATGGACTAGCGGGAGGCCCCACGAGCAGTACTTC. This encodes CASSPWTSGRPHEQYF.

This clone was found once. The gene calls are TRBV19 and TRBJ1-5, with D perhaps TRBD1 (5 bases). Per germline, CDR1 LNHDA and CDR2 SQIVND (reference sequence). V lost 2 bases and J 1 base, leaving 15 bases between the germline ends. CDR3 length: 17 amino acids. CDR3 DNA: TGTGCCAGTAGTATAACGTCAGGGATGGAGAGCAATCAGCCCCAGCATTTT. Amino acids: CASSITSGMESNQPQHF.

The chain employs TRBV21-1 and TRBJ2-1; the table names TRBD1, a call not compared with the DNA. TRBV21-1 is a pseudogene. The CDR3 consists of 19 residues. The CDR3 is CASSKAGTGGHSSYNEQFF. CDR3 sequence (DNA): TGTGCCAGCAGCAAAGCCGGGACAGGGGGCCACAGCTCCTACAATGAGCAGTTCTTC.

The V gene is TRBV25-1, the J gene TRBJ2-4, with D perhaps assigned TRBD1 or TRBD2 (5 bases each). Germline V gene lookup returns CDR1 MGHDK and CDR2 SYGVNS. This CDR3 contains 16 residues. The V and J ends lost 5 bases and 9 bases respectively, with 23 bases between them. The CDR3: CASSPLGNQGAVIQYF. DNA for the CDR3: TGTGCCAGCAGTCCGCTGGGGAACCAGGGAGCGGTCATTCAGTACTTC. Based on the CDR3 plus reference TRBV25-1 and TRBJ2-4, the full variable domain is EADIYQTPRYLVIGTGKKITLECSQTMGHDKMYWYQQDPGMELHLIHYSYGVNSTEKGDLSSESTVSRIRTEHFPLTLESARPSHTSQYLCASSPLGNQGAVIQYFGAGTRLSVL.

For this clone: The same CDR3 can be traced to other DNA sequences in this sample. The gene calls are TRBV29-1 and TRBJ2-2; weak D call: TRBD2 (6 bases). This CDR3 region has 14 residues. Germline CDR1 is SQVTM and CDR2 is ANQGSEA. V gave up 6 bases and J gave up 2 bases, with 13 bases separating them. CDR3 nucleotide sequence: TGCAGCGTCCCAAGCGGGTTAAACACCGGGGAGCTGTTTTTT. This codes for CSVPSGLNTGELFF.

This chain uses TRBV4-1 with TRBJ1-4, with D unclear. There are 17 residues in the CDR3. V was trimmed by 1 base and J by 0 bases, leaving 12 bases between them. From germline, CDR1 is MGHRA and CDR2 YSYEKL. CDR3 DNA: TGCGCCAGCAGCCAAGTGCCCAGATCACCAACTAATGAAAAACTGTTTTTT. Protein sequence: CASSQVPRSPTNEKLFF.

The V gene is TRBV7-2, the J gene TRBJ1-3; D perhaps matches TRBD1 (5 bases). With 5 bases removed from V and 0 bases from J, the gap between germline ends came to 17 bases. This CDR3 contains 17 residues. Germline CDR1 and CDR2: SGHTA and FQGNSA. The CDR3 DNA is TGTGCCAGCAGCCCCGGGGCCTGGGGAGGCTCTGGAAACACCATATATTTT. Its translation is CASSPGAWGGSGNTIYF. The full variable domain, its missing parts supplied by reference TRBV7-2 and TRBJ1-3, is GAGVSQSPSNKVTEKGKDVELRCDPISGHTALYWYRQSLGQGLEFLIYFQGNSAPDKSGLPSDRFSAERTGGSVSTLTIQRTQQEDSAVYLCASSPGAWGGSGNTIYFGEGSWLTVV.

The chain carries TRBV28 and TRBJ2-6; 7 bases map to TRBD2. V lost 5 bases to trimming and J lost 6 bases; unmatched junction nucleotides: 7. The CDR3 covers 15 residues. The germline CDR1 and CDR2 sequences are MDHEN and SYDVKM. CDR3 amino acids: CASSPPGGKANVLTF. CDR3 DNA sequence: TGTGCCAGCAGTCCCCCCGGGGGGAAGGCCAACGTCCTGACTTTC.

V usage is TRBV9 and J usage is TRBJ2-7, with 7 nucleotides matching TRBD2. This CDR3 has 15 residues. CDR1 and CDR2 (germline): SGDLS, YYNGEE. Losses at the gene ends were 0 bases for V and 4 bases for J; bases not matched to a gene: 7. The CDR3, as DNA: TGTGCCAGCAGCGTAGAGAGCGGGACTTGGTACGAGCAGTACTTC. It specifies CASSVESGTWYEQYF.

This chain uses TRBV9 with TRBJ2-3, with 9 bases aligning to TRBD2. The V and J ends lost 0 bases and 6 bases, in that order; junction bases with no gene match: 8. Germline CDR1 is SGDLS and CDR2 is YYNGEE. The CDR3 totals 16 residues. CDR3 DNA sequence: TGTGCCAGCAGCGTAGGTCTGGCGGGAGGGGTGGATACGCAGTATTTT. It encodes CASSVGLAGGVDTQYF.

The chain employs TRBV14 and TRBJ2-7; no clear D. Germline V CDR1 and CDR2: SGHDN, FVKESK. The CDR3 runs 15 residues. Trimming cost V 1 base and J 2 bases, with 12 bases left between them. The CDR3 bases are TGTGCCAGCAGCCAAGGGGTAGGGCGAACCTACGAGCAGTACTTC. Translation gives CASSQGVGRTYEQYF.

This chain links TRBV3-1 (or the pseudogene TRBV3-2) with TRBJ2-1; possibly TRBD1 for D (6 bases). The ends were cut back, 3 bases at V and 5 bases at J, with 14 bases in the middle. The CDR3 totals 15 residues. The germline V gene encodes CDR1 LGHDT and CDR2 YNNKEL (reference sequence). DNA of the CDR3: TGTGCCAGCAGCCAGCGCGAGACAGGTGACAATGAGCAGTTCTTC. Translating it yields CASSQRETGDNEQFF.